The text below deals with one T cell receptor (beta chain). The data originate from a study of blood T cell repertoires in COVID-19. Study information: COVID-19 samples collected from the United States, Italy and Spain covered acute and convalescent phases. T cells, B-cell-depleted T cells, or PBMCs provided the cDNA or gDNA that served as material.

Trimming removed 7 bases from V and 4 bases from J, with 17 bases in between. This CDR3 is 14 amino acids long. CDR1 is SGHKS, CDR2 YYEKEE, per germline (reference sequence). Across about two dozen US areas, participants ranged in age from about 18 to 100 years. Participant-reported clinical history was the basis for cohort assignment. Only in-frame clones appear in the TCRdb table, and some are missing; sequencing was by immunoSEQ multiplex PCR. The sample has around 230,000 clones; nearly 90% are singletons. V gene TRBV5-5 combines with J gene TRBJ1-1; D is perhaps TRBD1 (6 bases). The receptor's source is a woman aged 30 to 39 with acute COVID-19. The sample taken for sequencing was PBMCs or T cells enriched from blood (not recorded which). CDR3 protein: CASQNAQGTTEAFF. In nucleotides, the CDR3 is TGTGCCAGCCAGAACGCACAGGGAACCACTGAAGCTTTCTTT.